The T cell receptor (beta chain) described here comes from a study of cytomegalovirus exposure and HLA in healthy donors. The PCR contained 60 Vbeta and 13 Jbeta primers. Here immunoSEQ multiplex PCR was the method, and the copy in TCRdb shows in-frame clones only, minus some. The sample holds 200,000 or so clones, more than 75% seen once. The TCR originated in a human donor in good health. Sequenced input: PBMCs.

The CDR3 loop reads CSAKIDEQFF. In DNA, the CDR3 is TGCAGTGCTAAAATAGATGAGCAGTTCTTC. The chain joins TRBV20-1 to TRBJ2-1; D remains ambiguous. The CDR3 contains 10 residues. CDR1 and CDR2 (germline): DFQATT, SNEGSKA (reference sequence). The V gene lost 4 bases and the J gene lost 8 bases, with 6 bases spanning the gap.